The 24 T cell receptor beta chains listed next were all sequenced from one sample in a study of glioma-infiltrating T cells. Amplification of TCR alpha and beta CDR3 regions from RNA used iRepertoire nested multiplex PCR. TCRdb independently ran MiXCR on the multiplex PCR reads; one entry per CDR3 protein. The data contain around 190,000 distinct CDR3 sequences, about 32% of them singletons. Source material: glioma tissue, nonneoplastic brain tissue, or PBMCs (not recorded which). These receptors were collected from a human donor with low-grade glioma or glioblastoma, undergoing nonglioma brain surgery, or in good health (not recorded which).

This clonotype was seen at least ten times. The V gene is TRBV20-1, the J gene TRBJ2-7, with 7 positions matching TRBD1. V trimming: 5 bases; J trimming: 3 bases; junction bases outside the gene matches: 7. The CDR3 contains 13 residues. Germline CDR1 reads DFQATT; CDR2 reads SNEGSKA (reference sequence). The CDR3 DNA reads TGCAGTGCTGACCGGGACAGCCACTACGAGCAGTACTTC. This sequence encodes CSADRDSHYEQYF.

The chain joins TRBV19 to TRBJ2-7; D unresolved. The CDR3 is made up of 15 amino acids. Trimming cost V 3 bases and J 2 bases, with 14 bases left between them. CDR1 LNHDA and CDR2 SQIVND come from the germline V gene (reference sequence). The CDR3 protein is CASSILPGPPYEQYF. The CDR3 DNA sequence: TGTGCCAGTAGTATCCTCCCGGGTCCACCCTACGAGCAGTACTTC.

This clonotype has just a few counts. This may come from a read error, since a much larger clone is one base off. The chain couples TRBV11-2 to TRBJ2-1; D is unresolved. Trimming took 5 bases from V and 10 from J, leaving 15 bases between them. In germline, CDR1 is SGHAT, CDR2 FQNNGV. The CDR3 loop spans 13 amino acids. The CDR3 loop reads CASSQDNPYEQFF. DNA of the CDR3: TGTGCCAGCAGCCAAGATAACCCCTACGAGCAGTTCTTC.

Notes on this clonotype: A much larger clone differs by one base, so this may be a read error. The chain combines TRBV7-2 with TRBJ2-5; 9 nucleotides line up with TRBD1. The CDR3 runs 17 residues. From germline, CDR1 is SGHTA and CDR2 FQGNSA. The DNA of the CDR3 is TGTGCCAGCAGCCCCAACCCGACAGGGGGATTACAAGAGACCAAGTACTTC. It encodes CASSPNPTGGLQETKYF.

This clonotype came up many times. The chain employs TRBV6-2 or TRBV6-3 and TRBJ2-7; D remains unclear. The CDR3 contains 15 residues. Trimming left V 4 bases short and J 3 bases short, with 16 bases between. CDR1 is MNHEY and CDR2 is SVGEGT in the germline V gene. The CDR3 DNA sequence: TGTGCCAGCAGTTCAATTGGTAAAGGGCGCTACGAGCAGTACTTC. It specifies CASSSIGKGRYEQYF.

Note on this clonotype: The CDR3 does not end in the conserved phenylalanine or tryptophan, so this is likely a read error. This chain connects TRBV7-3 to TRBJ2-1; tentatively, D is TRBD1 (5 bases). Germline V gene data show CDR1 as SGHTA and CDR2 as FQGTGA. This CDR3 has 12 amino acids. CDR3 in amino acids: CASSSSDNGQFL. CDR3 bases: TGTGCCAGCAGCTCTTCGGACAATGGGCAGTTCCTC.

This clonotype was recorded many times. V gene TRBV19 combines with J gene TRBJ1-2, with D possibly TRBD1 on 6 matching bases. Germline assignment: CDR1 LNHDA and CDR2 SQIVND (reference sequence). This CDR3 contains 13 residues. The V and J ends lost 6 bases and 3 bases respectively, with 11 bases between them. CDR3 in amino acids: CASRARGYYGYTF. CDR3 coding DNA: TGTGCCAGTAGGGCCAGGGGCTACTATGGCTACACCTTC.

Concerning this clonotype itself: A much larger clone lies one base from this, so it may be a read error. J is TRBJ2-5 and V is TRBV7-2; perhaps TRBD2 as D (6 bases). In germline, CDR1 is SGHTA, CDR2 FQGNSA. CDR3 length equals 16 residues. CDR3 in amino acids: CASSASSTSGVETEYF. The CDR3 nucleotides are TGTGCCAGCAGCGCGAGCTCGACTAGTGGGGTTGAGACCGAGTACTTC.

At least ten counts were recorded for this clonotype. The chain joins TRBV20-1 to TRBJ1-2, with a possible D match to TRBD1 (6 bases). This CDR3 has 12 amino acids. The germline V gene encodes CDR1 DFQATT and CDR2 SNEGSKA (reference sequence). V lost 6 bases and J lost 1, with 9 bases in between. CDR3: CSAPRGNYGYTF. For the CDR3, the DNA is TGCAGTGCCCCCAGGGGTAACTATGGCTACACCTTC.

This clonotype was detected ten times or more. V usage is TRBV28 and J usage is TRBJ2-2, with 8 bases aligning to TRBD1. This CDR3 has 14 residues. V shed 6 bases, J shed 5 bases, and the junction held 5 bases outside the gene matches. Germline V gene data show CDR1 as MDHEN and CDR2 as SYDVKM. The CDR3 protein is CASRGTGRTGELFF. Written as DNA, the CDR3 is TGTGCCAGCAGGGGGACAGGCCGTACCGGGGAGCTGTTTTTT.

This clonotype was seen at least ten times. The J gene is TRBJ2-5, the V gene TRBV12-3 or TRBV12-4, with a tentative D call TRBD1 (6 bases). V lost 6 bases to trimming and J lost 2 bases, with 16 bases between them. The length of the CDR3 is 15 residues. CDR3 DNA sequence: TGTGCCAGCAGCCCCGAACAGGGTTATCAAGAGACCCAGTACTTC. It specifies CASSPEQGYQETQYF.

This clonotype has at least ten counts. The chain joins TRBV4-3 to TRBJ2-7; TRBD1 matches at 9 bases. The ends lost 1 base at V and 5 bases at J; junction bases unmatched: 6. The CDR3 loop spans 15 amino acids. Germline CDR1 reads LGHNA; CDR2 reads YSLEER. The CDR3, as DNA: TGCGCCAGCAGCCAAGCCGCTACAGGGGGCCACGAGCAGTACTTC. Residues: CASSQAATGGHEQYF.

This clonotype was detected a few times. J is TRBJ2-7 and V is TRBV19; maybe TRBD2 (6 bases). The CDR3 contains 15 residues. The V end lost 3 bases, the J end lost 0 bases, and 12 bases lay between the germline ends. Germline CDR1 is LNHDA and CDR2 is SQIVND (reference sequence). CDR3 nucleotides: TGTGCCAGTAGTATGGGGGGAGCCGGCTCCTACGAGCAGTACTTC. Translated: CASSMGGAGSYEQYF. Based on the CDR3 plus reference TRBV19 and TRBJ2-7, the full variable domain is DGGITQSPKYLFRKEGQNVTLSCEQNLNHDAMYWYRQDPGQGLRLIYYSQIVNDFQKGDIAEGYSVSREKKESFPLTVTSAQKNPTAFYLCASSMGGAGSYEQYFGPGTRLTVT.

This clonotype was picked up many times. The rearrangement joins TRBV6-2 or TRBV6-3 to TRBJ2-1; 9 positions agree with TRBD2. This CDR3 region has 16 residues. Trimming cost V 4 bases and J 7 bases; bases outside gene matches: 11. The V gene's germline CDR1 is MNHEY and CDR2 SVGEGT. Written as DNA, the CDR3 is TGTGCCAGCAGTTCCCATGGTAGCGGGAGAAGTAATGAGCAGTTCTTC. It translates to CASSSHGSGRSNEQFF.

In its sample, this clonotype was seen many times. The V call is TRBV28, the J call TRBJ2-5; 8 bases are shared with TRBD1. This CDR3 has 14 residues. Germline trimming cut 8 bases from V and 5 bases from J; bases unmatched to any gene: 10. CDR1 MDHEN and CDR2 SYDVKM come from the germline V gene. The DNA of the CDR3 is TGTGCCAGCGCCGGGCAGGGGGCGGTGGAGACCCAGTACTTC. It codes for CASAGQGAVETQYF.

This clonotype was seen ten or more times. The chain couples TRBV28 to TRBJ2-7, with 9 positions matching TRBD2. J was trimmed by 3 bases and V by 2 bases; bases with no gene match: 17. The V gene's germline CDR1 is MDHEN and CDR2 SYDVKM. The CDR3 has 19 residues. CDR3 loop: CASSLRPGRGLAYIYEQYF. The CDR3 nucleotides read TGTGCCAGCAGTTTACGTCCAGGTCGCGGACTAGCGTATATCTACGAGCAGTACTTC.

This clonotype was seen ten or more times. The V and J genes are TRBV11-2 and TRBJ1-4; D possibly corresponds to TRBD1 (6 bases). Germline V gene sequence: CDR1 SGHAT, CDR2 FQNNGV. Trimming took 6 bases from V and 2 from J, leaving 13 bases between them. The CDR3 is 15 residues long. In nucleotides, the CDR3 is TGTGCCAGCAGACTGGTCGGACAGACTAATGAAAAACTGTTTTTT. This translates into CASRLVGQTNEKLFF.

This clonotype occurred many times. The CDR3 coding sequence is TGTGCCAGCAGCCTCAACGGGACAGGGCCCTCCAGCTCCTACGAGCAGTACTTC. Encoded protein: CASSLNGTGPSSSYEQYF. The J gene is TRBJ2-7, the V gene TRBV4-2; 9 bases map to TRBD1. The V segment lost 4 bases and the J segment 0 bases; nucleotides outside the gene matches: 13. The CDR3 is 18 residues long. The germline V gene encodes CDR1 LGHNA and CDR2 YNFKEQ.

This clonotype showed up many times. CDR3 sequence: CAISERGQDSDAFF. CDR3 DNA sequence: TGTGCCATCAGTGAGAGGGGACAGGATTCGGACGCTTTCTTT. The rearrangement uses TRBV10-3 and TRBJ1-1; 8 bases line up with TRBD1. CDR1 is ENHRY and CDR2 is SYGVKD in the germline V gene. After removal of 2 bases from V and 11 bases from J, the junction contained 10 bases not matched to a gene. This CDR3 has 14 amino acids.

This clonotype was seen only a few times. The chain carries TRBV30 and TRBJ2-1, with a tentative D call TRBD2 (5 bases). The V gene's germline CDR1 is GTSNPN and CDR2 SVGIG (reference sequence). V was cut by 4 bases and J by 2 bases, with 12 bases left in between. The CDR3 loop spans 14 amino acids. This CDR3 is CAWTGLHAYNEQFF. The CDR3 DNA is TGTGCCTGGACCGGACTGCATGCCTACAATGAGCAGTTCTTC. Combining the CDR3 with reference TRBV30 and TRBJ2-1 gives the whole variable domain SQTIHQWPATLVQPVGSPLSLECTVEGTSNPNLYWYRQAAGRGLQLLFYSVGIGQISSEVPQNLSASRPQDRQFILSSKKLLLSDSGFYLCAWTGLHAYNEQFFGPGTRLTVL.

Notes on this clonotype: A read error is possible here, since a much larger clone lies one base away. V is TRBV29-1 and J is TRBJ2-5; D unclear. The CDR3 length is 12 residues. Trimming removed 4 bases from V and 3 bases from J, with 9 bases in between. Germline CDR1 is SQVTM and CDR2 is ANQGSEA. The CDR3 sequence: CSVGVAEETQYF. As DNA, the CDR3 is TGCAGCGTTGGGGTGGCAGAAGAGACCCAGTACTTC.

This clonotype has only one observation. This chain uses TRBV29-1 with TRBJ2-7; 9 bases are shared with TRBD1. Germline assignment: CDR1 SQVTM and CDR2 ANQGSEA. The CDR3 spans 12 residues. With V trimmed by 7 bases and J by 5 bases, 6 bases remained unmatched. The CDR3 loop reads CSARTGAHEQYF. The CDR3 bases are TGCAGCGCCCGGACAGGGGCGCACGAGCAGTACTTC.

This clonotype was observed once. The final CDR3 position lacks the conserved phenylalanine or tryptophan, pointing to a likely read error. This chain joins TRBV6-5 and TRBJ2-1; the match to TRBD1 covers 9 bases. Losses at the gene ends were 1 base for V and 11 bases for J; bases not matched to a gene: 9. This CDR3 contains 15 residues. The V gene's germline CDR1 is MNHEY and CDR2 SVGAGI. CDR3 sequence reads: CASSYLDRGWDKQFS. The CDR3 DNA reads TGTGCCAGCAGTTACTTGGACAGGGGTTGGGATAAGCAGTTCTCC.

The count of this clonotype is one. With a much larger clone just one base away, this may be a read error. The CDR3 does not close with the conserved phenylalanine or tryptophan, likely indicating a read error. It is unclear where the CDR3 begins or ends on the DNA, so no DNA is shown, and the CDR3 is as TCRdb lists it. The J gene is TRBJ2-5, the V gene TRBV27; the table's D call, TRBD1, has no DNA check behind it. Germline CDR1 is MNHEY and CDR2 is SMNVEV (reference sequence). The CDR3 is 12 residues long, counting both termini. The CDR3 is CASSTGTSPPYS.